Below are 16 T cell receptor beta chains sequenced from a single sample in a study of shared clonotypes between healthy human individuals. The table came from immunoSEQ multiplex PCR; TCRdb's copy has only in-frame clones and leaves some out. The sample gives some 2,100,000 clones, around 95% of which show up once; around 0.13% is in the top ten. The sample comprised naive CD4+ T cells sorted from blood. Described subset: CD45RA+ positively selected. The receptors were gathered from a man younger than 35 in good health.

The chain links TRBV7-9 to TRBJ2-5; TRBD1 agrees at 9 bases. Trimming removed 5 bases from V and 5 bases from J; junction bases left unmatched: 9. Germline V CDR1 and CDR2: SEHNR, FQNEAQ (reference sequence). The CDR3 is 15 amino acids. The CDR3 DNA reads as TGTGCCAGCAGCACCGGGACAGGGTCGGTTGAGACCCAGTACTTC. It is translated as CASSTGTGSVETQYF.

V and J are TRBV5-4 and TRBJ2-1; 9 bases are a match to TRBD2. With 3 bases clipped from V and 5 bases from J, the junction kept 0 bases outside the gene matches. The CDR3 has 13 amino acids. Germline V gene sequence: CDR1 SGHNT, CDR2 YYREEE (reference sequence). The CDR3 sequence: CASSWTSDNEQFF. DNA of the CDR3: TGTGCCAGCAGCTGGACTAGCGACAATGAGCAGTTCTTC.

The V and J genes are TRBV5-8 and TRBJ2-7; 10 bases are shared with TRBD1. Trimming removed 4 bases from V and 6 bases from J; junction bases left unmatched: 13. CDR3 length: 16 residues. CDR1 and CDR2 (germline): SGHTS, YDEGEE. In DNA form, the CDR3 reads TGTGCCAGCAGCCACGACCCGGGACAGGGGAGTATCGAGCAGTACTTC. The encoded protein is CASSHDPGQGSIEQYF.

The chain recombines TRBV7-2 with TRBJ2-1; a weak D match, TRBD2 (5 bases). Trimming cost V 1 base and J 8 bases, with 21 bases left between them. Germline V CDR1 and CDR2: SGHTA, FQGNSA. The CDR3 loop spans 17 amino acids. The CDR3 loop reads CASSLVAPGQFNDEQFF. CDR3 DNA sequence: TGTGCCAGCAGCTTAGTAGCGCCCGGCCAGTTCAACGATGAGCAGTTCTTC.

The chain uses TRBV7-9 and TRBJ2-2, with D perhaps TRBD1 (6 bases). Germline V gene data show CDR1 as SEHNR and CDR2 as FQNEAQ (reference sequence). V lost 4 bases to trimming and J lost 0 bases, with 12 bases between them. The CDR3 loop spans 16 amino acids. CDR3 coding DNA: TGTGCCAGCAGCTCCGGACAGACCGCGAACACCGGGGAGCTGTTTTTT. Amino acid sequence: CASSSGQTANTGELFF.

This clone was counted a single time. The chain recombines TRBV28 with TRBJ2-3; possible D gene TRBD2, 6 bases. The CDR3 sequence is 14 residues long. The germline V and J ends were trimmed by 2 bases and 4 bases, with 10 bases remaining between them. Per the germline V gene, CDR1 is MDHEN and CDR2 is SYDVKM. The CDR3 DNA follows: TGTGCCAGCAGTTTACTAGGAGGGGCAGATACGCAGTATTTT. Translation gives CASSLLGGADTQYF.

V is TRBV4-1 and J is TRBJ2-5; perhaps TRBD1 as D (5 bases). CDR1 MGHRA and CDR2 YSYEKL come from the germline V gene. Trimming removed 3 bases from V and 0 bases from J, with 11 bases in between. The CDR3 loop spans 15 amino acids. The CDR3 nucleotides are TGCGCCAGCAGCCAGGCAGACAGAGACCAAGAGACCCAGTACTTC. Translating it yields CASSQADRDQETQYF.

This chain links TRBV6-6 with TRBJ1-1; 9 bases align to TRBD1. From germline, CDR1 is MNHNY and CDR2 SVGAGI (reference sequence). J was trimmed by 6 bases and V by 0 bases; bases with no gene match: 2. The CDR3 totals 14 residues. The DNA of the CDR3 is TGTGCCAGCAGTTACTCGGACAGGGGAGCTGAAGCTTTCTTT. The encoded protein is CASSYSDRGAEAFF.

This chain links TRBV5-1 with TRBJ2-5, with 10 bases lining up with TRBD1. Trimming at V came to 4 bases and at J to 4 bases, leaving 10 bases not matched to a gene. This CDR3 contains 16 residues. Germline V gene data show CDR1 as SGHRS and CDR2 as YFSETQ. CDR3 protein: CASSENTGTGVETQYF. The CDR3 DNA sequence: TGCGCCAGCAGCGAGAATACCGGGACAGGGGTAGAGACCCAGTACTTC.

This chain uses TRBV5-6 with TRBJ1-2; 8 bases match TRBD1. Looked up from germline, CDR1 is SGHDT and CDR2 is YYEEEE. Unmatched junction bases numbered 15, after V lost 6 bases and J lost 8 bases. The CDR3 runs 15 residues. The CDR3 nucleotides read TGTGCCAGCACTACCCGGGACAGGAGGGGTGGCGGCTACACCTTC. It codes for CASTTRDRRGGGYTF.

Turning to this clone: An end of the junction does not agree with germline; a read error may underlie this. The J gene is TRBJ1-3, the V gene TRBV18; 7 bases map to TRBD1. The germline V gene encodes CDR1 KGHSH and CDR2 LQKENI. The CDR3 contains 16 residues. CDR3 nucleotide sequence: TGTGCCAGCTCATCACCGGGACAGAGGTCTGGAAACACCATATATTTT. Its protein product is CASSSPGQRSGNTIYF.

The J gene is TRBJ2-5, the V gene TRBV7-6; 10 nucleotides match TRBD2. Germline CDR1 is SGHVS and CDR2 is FNYEAQ. With V trimmed by 5 bases and J by 5 bases, 11 bases remained unmatched. The CDR3 is 16 residues long. The CDR3 here is CASSAGGSGRWETQYF. For the CDR3, the DNA is TGTGCCAGCAGCGCAGGCGGTAGCGGGAGGTGGGAGACCCAGTACTTC.

The rearrangement links TRBV6-8 to TRBJ2-3; TRBD2 agrees at 10 bases. Trimming cost V 10 bases and J 0 bases; bases outside gene matches: 10. CDR1 MNHGY and CDR2 SAAAGT come from the germline V gene. This CDR3 is 16 amino acids long. This CDR3 is CANSVLAGNSTDTQYF. The CDR3 DNA reads as TGTGCCAACTCCGTACTAGCGGGGAATAGCACAGATACGCAGTATTTT.

The J gene is TRBJ1-2, the V gene TRBV4-2; 9 bases align to TRBD1. V shed 5 bases and J 2 bases; nucleotides not matched to a gene: 6. Germline values: CDR1 LGHNA, CDR2 YNFKEQ. CDR3 length equals 15 residues. The CDR3 sequence is CASSKGQGPNYGYTF. CDR3 nucleotide sequence: TGTGCCAGCAGCAAAGGACAGGGGCCAAACTATGGCTACACCTTC.

This chain joins TRBV5-8 and TRBJ1-5; maybe TRBD1 (6 bases). This CDR3 region has 17 residues. Germline V gene lookup returns CDR1 SGHTS and CDR2 YDEGEE. Trimming cost V 0 bases and J 11 bases, with 24 bases left between them. The CDR3 loop reads CASSLAVSSGQISAQHF. CDR3 nucleotide sequence: TGTGCCAGCAGCTTGGCAGTCTCTAGCGGACAGATTTCGGCCCAGCATTTT. Using reference TRBV5-8 and TRBJ1-5 for the parts outside the CDR3, the full variable domain is EAGVTQSPTHLIKTRGQQATLRCSPISGHTSVYWYQQALGLGLQFLLWYDEGEERNRGNFPPRFSGRQFPNYSSELNVNALELEDSALYLCASSLAVSSGQISAQHFGDGTRLSIL.

This chain joins TRBV30 and TRBJ2-1, with 11 bases aligning to TRBD2. CDR3 length: 14 amino acids. Germline V gene sequence: CDR1 GTSNPN, CDR2 SVGIG (reference sequence). V gave up 0 bases and J gave up 8 bases; unmatched junction bases: 3. In DNA, the CDR3 is TGTGCCTGGAGTGTACGTAGCGGGGGGGATGAGCAGTTCTTC. Translated: CAWSVRSGGDEQFF. Full variable domain (remainder filled in from reference TRBV30 and TRBJ2-1): SQTIHQWPATLVQPVGSPLSLECTVEGTSNPNLYWYRQAAGRGLQLLFYSVGIGQISSEVPQNLSASRPQDRQFILSSKKLLLSDSGFYLCAWSVRSGGDEQFFGPGTRLTVL.